In this sample, the clone carrying this T cell receptor beta chain turned up once. The CDR3 covers 10 residues. Germline values: CDR1 GTSNPN, CDR2 SVGIG (reference sequence). The germline V and J ends were trimmed by 3 bases and 5 bases, with 4 bases remaining between them. The PCR made use of 60 Vbeta and 13 Jbeta primers. Some clones are missing from TCRdb's copy, which holds only in-frame ones; the method was immunoSEQ multiplex PCR. The top ten hold approximately 9.4% of the sample, which has under 200,000 clones, approximately 83% seen once. The sample originates from a study of cytomegalovirus exposure and HLA in healthy donors.

This TCR came from a man between 18 and 35 years old in good health and CMV-seropositive. Sample: PBMCs. The chain carries TRBV30 and TRBJ1-1; D remains ambiguous. CDR3 bases: TGTGCCTGGAGGCAGACTGAAGCTTTCTTT. This translates into CAWRQTEAFF.